This T cell receptor (beta chain) was sequenced during a study of glioma-infiltrating T cells after dendritic cell vaccination. The wider study: Three intradermal dendritic cell vaccine injections were given every two weeks.

Measured with immunoSEQ multiplex PCR; TCRdb has only the in-frame clones, and not every one. The data show tens of thousands of clones, 85% to 90% seen once. The time point here: after dendritic cell vaccination, including at tumor progression/relapse. Losses at the gene ends were 1 base for V and 0 bases for J; bases not matched to a gene: 8. The CDR3 spans 18 residues. Germline V lookup: CDR1 MGHRA, CDR2 YSYEKL. The J gene is TRBJ1-2, the V gene TRBV4-1, with 10 positions matching TRBD1. Sequencing was performed on blood, taken after dendritic cell vaccination. The receptor was derived from a human donor with glioblastoma. This chain's CDR3 is CASSQVWRGQGANYGYTF. The CDR3, as DNA: TGCGCCAGCAGCCAAGTATGGAGAGGACAGGGGGCTAACTATGGCTACACCTTC.